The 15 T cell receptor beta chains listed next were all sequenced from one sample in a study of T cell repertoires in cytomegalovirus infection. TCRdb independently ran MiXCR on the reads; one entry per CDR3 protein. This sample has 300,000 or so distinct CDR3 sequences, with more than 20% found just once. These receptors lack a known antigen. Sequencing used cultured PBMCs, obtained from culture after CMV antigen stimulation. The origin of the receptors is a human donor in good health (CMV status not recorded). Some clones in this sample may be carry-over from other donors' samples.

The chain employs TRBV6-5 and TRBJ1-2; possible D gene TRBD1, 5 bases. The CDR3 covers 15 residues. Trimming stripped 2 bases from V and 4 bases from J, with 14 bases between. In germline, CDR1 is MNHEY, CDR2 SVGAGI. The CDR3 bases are TGTGCCAGCAGTTACGATTCGTCGGGGGTCTATGGCTACACCTTC. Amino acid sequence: CASSYDSSGVYGYTF.

The CDR3 is CASSFGQGYYEQYV. CDR3 nucleotides: TGTGCCAGCAGTTTCGGACAGGGGTACTACGAGCAGTACGTC. This chain uses TRBV6-2 or TRBV6-3 with TRBJ2-7; 9 nucleotides line up with TRBD1. The germline V gene encodes CDR1 MNHEY and CDR2 SVGEGT. CDR3 length: 14 amino acids. The ends lost 4 bases at V and 3 bases at J; junction bases unmatched: 4.

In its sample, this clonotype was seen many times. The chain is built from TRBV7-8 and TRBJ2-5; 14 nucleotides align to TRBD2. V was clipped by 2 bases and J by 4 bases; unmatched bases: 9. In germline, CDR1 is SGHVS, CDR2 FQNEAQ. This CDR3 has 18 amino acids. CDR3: CASSLIPLTSGRVETQYF. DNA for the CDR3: TGTGCCAGCAGCTTAATACCCCTGACTAGCGGGAGGGTAGAGACCCAGTACTTC. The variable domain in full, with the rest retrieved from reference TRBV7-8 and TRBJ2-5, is GAGVSQSPRYKVAKRGQDVALRCDPISGHVSLFWYQQALGQGPEFLTYFQNEAQLDKSGLPSDRFFAERPEGSVSTLKIQRTQQEDSAVYLCASSLIPLTSGRVETQYFGPGTRLLVL.

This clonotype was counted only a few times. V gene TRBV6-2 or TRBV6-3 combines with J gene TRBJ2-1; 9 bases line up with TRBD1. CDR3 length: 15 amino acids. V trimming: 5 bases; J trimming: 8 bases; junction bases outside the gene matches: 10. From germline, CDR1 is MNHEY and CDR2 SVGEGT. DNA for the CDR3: TGTGCCAGCAGTACGTGGACAGGGGAGCTGGATGAGCAGTTCTTC. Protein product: CASSTWTGELDEQFF.

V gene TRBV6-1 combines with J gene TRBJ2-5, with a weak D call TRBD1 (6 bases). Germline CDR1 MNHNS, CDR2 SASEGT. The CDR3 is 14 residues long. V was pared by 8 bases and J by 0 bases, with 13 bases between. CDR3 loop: CASQPGQYQETQYF. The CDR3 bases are TGTGCCAGCCAACCCGGACAGTACCAAGAGACCCAGTACTTC.

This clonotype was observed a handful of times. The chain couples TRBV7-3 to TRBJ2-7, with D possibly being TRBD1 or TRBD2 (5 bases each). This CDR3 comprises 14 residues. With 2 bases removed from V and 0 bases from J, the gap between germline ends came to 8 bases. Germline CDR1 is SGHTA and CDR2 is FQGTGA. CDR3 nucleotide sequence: TGTGCCAGCAGCTTAGCCGGGACCTCCTACGAGCAGTACTTC. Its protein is CASSLAGTSYEQYF. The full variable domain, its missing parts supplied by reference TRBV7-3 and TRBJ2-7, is GAGVSQTPSNKVTEKGKYVELRCDPISGHTALYWYRQSLGQGPEFLIYFQGTGAADDSGLPNDRFFAVRPEGSVSTLKIQRTERGDSAVYLCASSLAGTSYEQYFGPGTRLTVT.

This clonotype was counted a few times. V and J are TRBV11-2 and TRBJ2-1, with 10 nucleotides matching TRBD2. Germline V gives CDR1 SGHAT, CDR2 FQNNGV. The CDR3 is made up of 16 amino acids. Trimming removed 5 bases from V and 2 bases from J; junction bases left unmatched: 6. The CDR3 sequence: CASSRPSGRAYNEQFF. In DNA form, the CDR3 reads TGTGCCAGCAGCAGACCAAGCGGGAGGGCCTACAATGAGCAGTTCTTC.

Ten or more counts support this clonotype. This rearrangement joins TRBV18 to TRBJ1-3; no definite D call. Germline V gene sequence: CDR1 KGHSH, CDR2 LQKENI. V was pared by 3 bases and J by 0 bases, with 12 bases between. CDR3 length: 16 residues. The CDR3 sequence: CASSPVDTSSGNTIYF. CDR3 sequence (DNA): TGTGCCAGCTCACCGGTCGACACAAGCTCTGGAAACACCATATATTTT.

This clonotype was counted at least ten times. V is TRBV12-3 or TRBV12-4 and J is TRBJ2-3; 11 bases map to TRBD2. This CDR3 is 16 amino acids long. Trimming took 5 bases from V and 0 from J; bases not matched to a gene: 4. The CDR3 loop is CASSPRTSGSTDTQYF. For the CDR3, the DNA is TGTGCCAGCAGTCCTCGGACTAGCGGGAGCACAGATACGCAGTATTTT.

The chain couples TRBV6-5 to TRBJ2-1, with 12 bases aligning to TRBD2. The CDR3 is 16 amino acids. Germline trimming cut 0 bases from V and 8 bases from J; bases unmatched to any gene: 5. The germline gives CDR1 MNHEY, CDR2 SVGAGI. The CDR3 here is CASSYSASGRVHEQFF. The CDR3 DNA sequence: TGTGCCAGCAGTTACTCGGCTAGCGGGAGGGTGCATGAGCAGTTCTTC.

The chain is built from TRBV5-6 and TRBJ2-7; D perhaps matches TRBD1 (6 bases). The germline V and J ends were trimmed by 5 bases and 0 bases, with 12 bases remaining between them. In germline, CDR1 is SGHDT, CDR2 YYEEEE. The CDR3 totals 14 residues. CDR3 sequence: CASRMTGNSYEQYV. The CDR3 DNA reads TGTGCCAGCAGAATGACAGGTAACTCCTACGAGCAGTACGTC.

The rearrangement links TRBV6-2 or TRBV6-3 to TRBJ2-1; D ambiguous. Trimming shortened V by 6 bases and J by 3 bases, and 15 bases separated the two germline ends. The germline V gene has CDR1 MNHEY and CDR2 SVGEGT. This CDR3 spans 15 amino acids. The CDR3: CASSLRRLLYNEQFF. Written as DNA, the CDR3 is TGTGCCAGCAGCTTACGCAGACTTCTCTACAATGAGCAGTTCTTC.

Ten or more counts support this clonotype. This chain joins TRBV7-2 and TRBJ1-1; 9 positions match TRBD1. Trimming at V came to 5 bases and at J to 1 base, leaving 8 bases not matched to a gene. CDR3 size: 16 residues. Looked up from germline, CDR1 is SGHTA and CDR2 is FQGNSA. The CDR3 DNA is TGTGCCAGCAGCCCACGTGCGGACAGGGGGAACACTGAAGCTTTCTTT. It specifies CASSPRADRGNTEAFF. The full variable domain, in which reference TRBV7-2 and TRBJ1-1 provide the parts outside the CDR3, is GAGVSQSPSNKVTEKGKDVELRCDPISGHTALYWYRQSLGQGLEFLIYFQGNSAPDKSGLPSDRFSAERTGGSVSTLTIQRTQQEDSAVYLCASSPRADRGNTEAFFGQGTRLTVV.

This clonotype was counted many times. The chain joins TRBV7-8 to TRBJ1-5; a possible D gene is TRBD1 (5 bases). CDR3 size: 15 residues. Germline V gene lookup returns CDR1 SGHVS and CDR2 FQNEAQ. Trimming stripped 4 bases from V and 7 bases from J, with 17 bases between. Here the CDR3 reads CASSSGGSPGQPQHF. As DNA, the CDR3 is TGTGCCAGCAGCTCGGGGGGGTCCCCGGGGCAGCCCCAGCATTTT.

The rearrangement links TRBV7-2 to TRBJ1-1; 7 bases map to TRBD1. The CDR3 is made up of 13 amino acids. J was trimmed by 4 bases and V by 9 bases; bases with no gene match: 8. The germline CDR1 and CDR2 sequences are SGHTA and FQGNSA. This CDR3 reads CARRRGPSTEAFF. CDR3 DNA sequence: TGTGCCAGAAGAAGGGGGCCGAGCACTGAAGCTTTCTTT.